This record covers a single TCR beta chain. This sample stems from a study of patients and donors after allogeneic stem cell transplantation. The V gene's germline CDR1 is MGHRA and CDR2 YSYEKL. V gave up 0 bases and J gave up 4 bases, with 12 bases separating them. This CDR3 has 15 residues. Each CDR3 protein is one row after TCRdb ran MiXCR on the RT-PCR reads. Among 800,000 to 1,000,000 distinct CDR3 sequences, about a sixth were seen once, and the ten largest hold approximately 5.9%. This TCR was sampled from a human donor who was either an allogeneic HSCT recipient or a stem cell or donor lymphocyte infusion donor (not recorded which). It is not recorded whose cells these are; they may come from a transplant donor. The specimen was blood, either unsorted or a sorted T cell fraction (not recorded which). The chain is built from TRBV4-1 and TRBJ1-2; the D gene is possibly TRBD1 (5 bases). CDR3 sequence reads: CASSQEGDSFYGYTF. DNA of the CDR3: TGCGCCAGCAGCCAAGAAGGAGACAGCTTCTATGGCTACACCTTC.